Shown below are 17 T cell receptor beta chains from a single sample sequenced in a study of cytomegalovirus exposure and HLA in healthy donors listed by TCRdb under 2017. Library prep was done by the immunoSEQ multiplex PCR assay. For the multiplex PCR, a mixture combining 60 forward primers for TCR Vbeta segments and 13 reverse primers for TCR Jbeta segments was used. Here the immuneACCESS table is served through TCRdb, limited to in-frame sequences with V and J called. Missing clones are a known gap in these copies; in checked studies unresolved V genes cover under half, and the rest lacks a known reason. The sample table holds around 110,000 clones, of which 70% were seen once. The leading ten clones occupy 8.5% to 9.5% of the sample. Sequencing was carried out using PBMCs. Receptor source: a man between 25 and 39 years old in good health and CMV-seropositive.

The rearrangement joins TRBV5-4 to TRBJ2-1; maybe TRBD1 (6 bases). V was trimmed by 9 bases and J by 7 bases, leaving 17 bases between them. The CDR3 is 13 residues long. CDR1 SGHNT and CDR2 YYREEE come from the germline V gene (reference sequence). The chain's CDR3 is CATQGHEGNEQFF. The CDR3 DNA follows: TGTGCCACGCAGGGACACGAGGGGAATGAGCAGTTCTTC.

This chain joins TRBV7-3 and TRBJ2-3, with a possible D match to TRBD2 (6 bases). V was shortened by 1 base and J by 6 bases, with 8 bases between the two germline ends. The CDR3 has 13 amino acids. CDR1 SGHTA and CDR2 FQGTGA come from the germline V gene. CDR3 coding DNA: TGTGCCAGCAGCTTAATAGCGGCGGATACGCAGTATTTT. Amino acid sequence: CASSLIAADTQYF.

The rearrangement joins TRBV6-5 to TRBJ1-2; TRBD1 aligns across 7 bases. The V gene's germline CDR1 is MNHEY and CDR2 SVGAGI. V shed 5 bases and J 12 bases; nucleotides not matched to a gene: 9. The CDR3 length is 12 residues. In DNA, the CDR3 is TGTGCCAGCAGTAGTACAGGGGCGGCGAACACCTTC. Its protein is CASSSTGAANTF.

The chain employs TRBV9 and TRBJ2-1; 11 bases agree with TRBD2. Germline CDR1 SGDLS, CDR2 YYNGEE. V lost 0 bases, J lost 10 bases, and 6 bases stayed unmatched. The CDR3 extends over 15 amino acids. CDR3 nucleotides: TGTGCCAGCAGCGTAGTGACTAGCGGGAATGGGGAGCAGTTCTTC. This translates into CASSVVTSGNGEQFF.

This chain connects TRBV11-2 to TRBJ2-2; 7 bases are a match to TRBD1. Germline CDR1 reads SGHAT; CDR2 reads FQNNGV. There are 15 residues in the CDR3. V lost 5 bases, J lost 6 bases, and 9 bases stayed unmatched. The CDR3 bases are TGTGCCAGCAGCCCATTAGGGACAGCCGCCGGGGAGCTGTTTTTT. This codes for CASSPLGTAAGELFF.

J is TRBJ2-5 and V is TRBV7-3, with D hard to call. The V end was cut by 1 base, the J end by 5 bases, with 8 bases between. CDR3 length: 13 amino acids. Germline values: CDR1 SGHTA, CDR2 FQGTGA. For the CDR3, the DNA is TGTGCCAGCAGCTTAATGGTTGAGGAGACCCAGTACTTC. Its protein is CASSLMVEETQYF.

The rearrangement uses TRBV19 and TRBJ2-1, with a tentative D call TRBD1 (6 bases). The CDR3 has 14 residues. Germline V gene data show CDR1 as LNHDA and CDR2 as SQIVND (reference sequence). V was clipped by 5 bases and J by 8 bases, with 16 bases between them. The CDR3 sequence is CASSPWTAMDEQFF. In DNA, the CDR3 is TGTGCCAGTAGTCCTTGGACAGCGATGGATGAGCAGTTCTTC. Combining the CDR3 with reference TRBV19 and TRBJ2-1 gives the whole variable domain DGGITQSPKYLFRKEGQNVTLSCEQNLNHDAMYWYRQDPGQGLRLIYYSQIVNDFQKGDIAEGYSVSREKKESFPLTVTSAQKNPTAFYLCASSPWTAMDEQFFGPGTRLTVL.

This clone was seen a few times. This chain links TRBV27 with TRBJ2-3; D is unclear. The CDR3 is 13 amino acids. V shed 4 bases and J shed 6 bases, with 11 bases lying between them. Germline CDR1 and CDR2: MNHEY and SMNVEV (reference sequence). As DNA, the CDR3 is TGTGCCAGCAGTTCCTTAGTAGTGGATACGCAGTATTTT. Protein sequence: CASSSLVVDTQYF.

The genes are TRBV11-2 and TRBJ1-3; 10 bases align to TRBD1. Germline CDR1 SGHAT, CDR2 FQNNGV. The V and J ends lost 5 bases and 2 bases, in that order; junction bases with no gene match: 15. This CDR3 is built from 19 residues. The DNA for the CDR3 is TGTGCCAGCAGCACTTGGACAGGGGGAAGGATGCAAGCTGGAAACACCATATATTTT. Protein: CASSTWTGGRMQAGNTIYF.

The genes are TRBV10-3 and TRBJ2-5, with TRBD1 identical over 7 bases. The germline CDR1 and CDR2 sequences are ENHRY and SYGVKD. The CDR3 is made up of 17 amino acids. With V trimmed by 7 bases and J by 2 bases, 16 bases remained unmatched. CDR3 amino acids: CAINSLPPNRGQETQYF. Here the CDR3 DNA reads TGTGCCATCAACTCCCTCCCCCCTAACAGGGGTCAAGAGACCCAGTACTTC.

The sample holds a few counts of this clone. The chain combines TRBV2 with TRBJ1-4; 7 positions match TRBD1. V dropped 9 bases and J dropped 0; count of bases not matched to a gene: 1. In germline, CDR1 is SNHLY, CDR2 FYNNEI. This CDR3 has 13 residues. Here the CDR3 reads CARGTATNEKLFF. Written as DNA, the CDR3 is TGTGCCAGGGGGACAGCAACTAATGAAAAACTGTTTTTT.

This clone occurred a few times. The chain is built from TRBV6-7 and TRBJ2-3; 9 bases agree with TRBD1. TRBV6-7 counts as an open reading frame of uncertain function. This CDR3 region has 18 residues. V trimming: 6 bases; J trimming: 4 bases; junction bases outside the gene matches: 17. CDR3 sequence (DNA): TGTGCCAGCAGCCCGGCATCCGTCGACAGGGGGGAGGCAGATACGCAGTATTTT. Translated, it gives CASSPASVDRGEADTQYF.

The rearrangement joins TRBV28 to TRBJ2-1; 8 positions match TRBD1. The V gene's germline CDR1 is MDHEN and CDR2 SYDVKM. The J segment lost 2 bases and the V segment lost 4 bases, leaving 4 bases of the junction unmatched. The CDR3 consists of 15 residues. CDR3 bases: TGTGCCAGCAGTTCCGACAGGGGCGCCTACAATGAGCAGTTCTTC. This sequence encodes CASSSDRGAYNEQFF.

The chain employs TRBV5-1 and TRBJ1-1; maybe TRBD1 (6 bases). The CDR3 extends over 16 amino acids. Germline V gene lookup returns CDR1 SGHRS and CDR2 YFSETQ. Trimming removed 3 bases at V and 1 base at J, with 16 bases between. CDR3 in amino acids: CASSYSPAGENTEAFF. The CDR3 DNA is TGCGCCAGCAGCTATAGTCCAGCAGGGGAGAACACTGAAGCTTTCTTT.

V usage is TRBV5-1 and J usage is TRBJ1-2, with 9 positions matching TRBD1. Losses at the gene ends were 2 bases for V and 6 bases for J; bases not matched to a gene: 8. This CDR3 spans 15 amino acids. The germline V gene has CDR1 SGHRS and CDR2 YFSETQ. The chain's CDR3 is CASSFQDRGEDGYTF. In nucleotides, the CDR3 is TGCGCCAGCAGCTTCCAGGACAGGGGTGAGGATGGCTACACCTTC.

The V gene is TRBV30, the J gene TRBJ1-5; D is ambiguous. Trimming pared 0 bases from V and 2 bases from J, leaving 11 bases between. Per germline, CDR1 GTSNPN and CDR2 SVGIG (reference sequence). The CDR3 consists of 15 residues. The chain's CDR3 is CAWSVPGNGNQPQHF. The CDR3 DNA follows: TGTGCCTGGAGTGTTCCGGGGAATGGCAATCAGCCCCAGCATTTT.

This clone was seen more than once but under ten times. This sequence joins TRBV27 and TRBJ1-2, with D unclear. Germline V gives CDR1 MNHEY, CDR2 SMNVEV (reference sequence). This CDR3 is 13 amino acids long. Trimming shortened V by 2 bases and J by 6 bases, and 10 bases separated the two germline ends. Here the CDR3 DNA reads TGTGCCAGCAGTTTACGAGGAGCCGATGGCTACACCTTC. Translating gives CASSLRGADGYTF.